Listed below are T cell receptor beta chains from one sample, sequenced in a study of beta chain features in type 1 diabetes. Produced via immunoSEQ multiplex PCR; TCRdb's table is partial and in-frame only. The table has around 280,000 clones, about 15% seen once. The sequenced material came from naive CD4+ T cells from blood. The receptors originated from a man in his late teens or twenties with type 1 diabetes. Each CDR3 is given with its conserved first and last residue. D genes are given only for firm matches. Only part of the rows carry a size: once, few, many, or a class if the clone is expanded.

>TRBJ1-1|NA|NA|TRBV29-1
CSGQDVGTEAFF
TGCAGCGGACAGGACGTGGGCACTGAAGCTTTCTTT
>TRBJ1-1|few|NA|TRBV28
CASGVGTEAFF
TGTGCCAGTGGAGTGGGCACTGAAGCTTTCTTT
>TRBJ1-1|NA|TRBD1|TRBV9
CASSSSDRLPGAFF
TGTGCCAGCAGCTCATCGGACAGGTTACCTGGAGCTTTCTTT
>TRBJ1-2|NA|TRBD1|TRBV4-2
CASSRGITRGLGYTF
TGTGCCAGCAGCCGGGGAATAACCAGGGGGCTAGGCTACACCTTC
>TRBJ2-1|NA|NA|TRBV30
CAWRRKGRDKGHNEQFF
TGTGCCTGGAGAAGGAAAGGCCGGGACAAAGGGCACAATGAGCAGTTCTTC
>TRBJ2-7|NA|NA|TRBV30
CAWSVPAGEQYF
TGTGCCTGGAGTGTCCCCGCGGGAGAGCAGTACTTC
>TRBJ2-3|few|NA|TRBV10-3
CASRGGSTDTQYF
TGTGCCTCCCGTGGGGGGAGCACAGATACGCAGTATTTT
>TRBJ2-5|NA|NA|TRBV2
CASSGGPAGETQYF
TGTGCCAGCAGTGGGGGGCCGGCGGGAGAGACCCAGTACTTC
>TRBJ1-6|few|TRBD1|TRBV30
CAWTGTGNSPLHF
TGTGCCTGGACAGGGACAGGGAATTCACCCCTCCACTTT
>TRBJ2-1|NA|NA|TRBV6-5
CATLRYNEQFF
TGTGCCACACTACGCTACAATGAGCAGTTCTTC
>TRBJ1-6|NA|NA|TRBV7-8
CASSPGETYNSPLHF
TGTGCCAGCAGCCCCGGGGAAACCTATAATTCACCCCTCCACTTT
>TRBJ1-2|few|NA|TRBV2
CASGGGPGYTF
TGTGCCAGCGGTGGGGGGCCTGGCTACACCTTC
>TRBJ1-5|few|TRBD1|TRBV7-2
CASSLRQGLGQPQHF
TGTGCCAGCAGCCTGCGACAGGGCCTGGGTCAGCCCCAGCATTTT
>TRBJ2-2|few|TRBD1|TRBV4-1
CASSRTGLNTGELFF
TGCGCCAGCAGCCGGACAGGGCTGAACACCGGGGAGCTGTTTTTT
>TRBJ2-5|few|NA|TRBV10-3
CAISDWGAYQETQYF
TGTGCCATCAGTGACTGGGGAGCGTACCAAGAGACCCAGTACTTC
>TRBJ2-3|NA|TRBD1|TRBV19
CASSIRLGQGGTDTQYF
TGTGCCAGTAGTATCCGTTTGGGACAGGGGGGGACAGATACGCAGTATTTT
>TRBJ1-5|NA|TRBD1|TRBV19
CASSDPGQGNNQPQHF
TGTGCCAGTAGCGATCCGGGACAGGGGAATAATCAGCCCCAGCATTTT
>TRBJ2-3|few|TRBD2|TRBV19
CASSIRLAGGTDTQYF
TGTGCCAGTAGTATCAGACTAGCGGGGGGCACAGATACGCAGTATTTT
>TRBJ2-7|few|TRBD2|TRBV29-1
CSVSGAGAYEQYF
TGCAGCGTTTCTGGAGCGGGAGCATACGAGCAGTACTTC
>TRBJ1-5|few|TRBD1|TRBV7-9
CASSSNRGGQPQHF
TGTGCCAGCAGCTCAAACAGGGGTGGTCAGCCCCAGCATTTT
>TRBJ2-3|NA|NA|TRBV7-9
CASSQRRRVDTQYF
TGTGCCAGCAGCCAAAGGAGGAGGGTGGATACGCAGTATTTT
>TRBJ2-2|few|TRBD2|TRBV5-6
CASSWTSGRAALNTGELFF
TGTGCCAGCAGCTGGACTAGCGGGAGGGCCGCTCTGAACACCGGGGAGCTGTTTTTT
>TRBJ2-7|NA|TRBD1|TRBV5-1
CASSPDRYDSYEQYF
TGCGCCAGCAGCCCGGACAGGTACGATTCCTACGAGCAGTACTTC
>TRBJ2-7|NA|TRBD2|TRBV7-9
CASSSSGAYEQYF
TGTGCCAGCAGCTCTAGCGGGGCCTACGAGCAGTACTTC
>TRBJ2-2|NA|NA|TRBV11-2
CASSLIQGMVGELFF
TGTGCCAGCAGCTTAATACAGGGCATGGTCGGGGAGCTGTTTTTT
>TRBJ2-7|NA|NA|TRBV6-5
CASSYSGGGGYEQYF
TGTGCCAGCAGTTACTCGGGAGGGGGTGGGTACGAGCAGTACTTC
>TRBJ2-7|few|NA|TRBV28
CASRFSGNSRYEQYF
TGTGCCAGCAGGTTTTCCGGGAACAGCCGCTACGAGCAGTACTTC
>TRBJ2-2|few|TRBD1|TRBV6-6
CASRGSDRGQAGELFF
TGTGCCAGCAGGGGTTCGGACAGGGGGCAAGCCGGGGAGCTGTTTTTT
>TRBJ1-3|few|NA|TRBV30
CAWRIYSGNTIYF
TGTGCCTGGAGGATCTACTCTGGAAACACCATATATTTT